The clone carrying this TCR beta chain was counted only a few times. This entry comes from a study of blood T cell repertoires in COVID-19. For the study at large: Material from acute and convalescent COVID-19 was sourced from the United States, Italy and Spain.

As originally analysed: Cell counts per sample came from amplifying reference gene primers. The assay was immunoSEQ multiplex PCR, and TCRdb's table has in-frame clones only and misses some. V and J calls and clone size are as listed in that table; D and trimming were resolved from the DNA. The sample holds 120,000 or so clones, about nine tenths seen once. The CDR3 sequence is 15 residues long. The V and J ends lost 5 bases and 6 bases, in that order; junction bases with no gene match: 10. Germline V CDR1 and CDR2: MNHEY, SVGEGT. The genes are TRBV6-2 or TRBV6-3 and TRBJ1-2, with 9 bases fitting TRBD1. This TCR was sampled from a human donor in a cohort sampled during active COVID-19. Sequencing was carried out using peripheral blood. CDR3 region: CASSLRQGGGDGYTF. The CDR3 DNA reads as TGTGCCAGCAGTCTACGACAGGGGGGCGGGGATGGCTACACCTTC.